What follows are 25 T cell receptor beta chains derived from one specimen sequenced in a study of blood T cell repertoires in COVID-19. Sequencing used immunoSEQ multiplex PCR; TCRdb keeps in-frame clones, though not all of them. Here the sample spans some 150,000 clones, roughly 88% being singletons. Sequencing input: peripheral blood. The receptors stem from a woman aged 50 to 60 with acute or convalescent COVID-19.

The chain has TRBV5-8 and TRBJ2-7; 9 bases agree with TRBD1. Germline V gives CDR1 SGHTS, CDR2 YDEGEE. The CDR3 spans 14 residues. V gave up 4 bases and J gave up 7 bases; unmatched junction bases: 9. The DNA of the CDR3 is TGTGCCAGCAGCCATGGCAACAGGGGGCAGGAGCAGTACTTC. Encoded protein: CASSHGNRGQEQYF. Full variable domain (remainder filled in from reference TRBV5-8 and TRBJ2-7): EAGVTQSPTHLIKTRGQQATLRCSPISGHTSVYWYQQALGLGLQFLLWYDEGEERNRGNFPPRFSGRQFPNYSSELNVNALELEDSALYLCASSHGNRGQEQYFGPGTRLTVT.

The V gene is TRBV7-2, the J gene TRBJ2-1, with TRBD1 matching over 10 bases. J lost 10 bases, V lost 4 bases, and 7 bases had no gene match. Germline CDR1 reads SGHTA; CDR2 reads FQGNSA. The CDR3 loop spans 14 amino acids. The CDR3 DNA follows: TGTGCCAGCAGCTCGGGACAGGGGCGCCTAGAGCAGTTCTTC. This codes for CASSSGQGRLEQFF.

The rearrangement uses TRBV5-5 and TRBJ2-5, with D perhaps matching TRBD1 (5 bases). CDR1 and CDR2 (germline): SGHKS, YYEKEE (reference sequence). V dropped 0 bases and J dropped 0 bases, with 12 bases sitting between them. This CDR3 spans 16 amino acids. Written as DNA, the CDR3 is TGTGCCAGCAGCTTGGGGGTCCCAGGGAACCAAGAGACCCAGTACTTC. This encodes CASSLGVPGNQETQYF.

This clone was counted once. The V call is TRBV19, the J call TRBJ1-1; a weak D match, TRBD1 (5 bases). Germline V CDR1 and CDR2: LNHDA, SQIVND (reference sequence). The CDR3 runs 16 residues. Trimming took off 6 bases at V and 3 bases at J, with 20 bases between the two ends. The CDR3 sequence: CASRHPGGTRDTEAFF. CDR3 bases: TGTGCCAGTAGACACCCCGGGGGAACGAGGGACACTGAAGCTTTCTTT.

The chain employs TRBV20-1 and TRBJ1-4; D is possibly TRBD1 (5 bases). Deletions cut 6 bases from V and 6 bases from J, with 8 bases between. The germline gives CDR1 DFQATT, CDR2 SNEGSKA (reference sequence). There are 11 residues in the CDR3. The CDR3: CSALRDEKLFF. The CDR3 nucleotides read TGCAGTGCCCTCAGGGATGAAAAACTGTTTTTT.

V is TRBV29-1 and J is TRBJ2-5, with TRBD2 identical over 14 bases. CDR1 is SQVTM and CDR2 is ANQGSEA in the germline V gene. The CDR3 covers 12 residues. After removal of 7 bases from V and 7 bases from J, the junction contained 2 bases not matched to a gene. The CDR3 region is CSAGLAGGTQYF. The CDR3 DNA reads TGCAGCGCCGGACTAGCGGGGGGGACCCAGTACTTC.

The gene calls are TRBV7-2 and TRBJ1-6; D gene unclear. Per the germline V gene, CDR1 is SGHTA and CDR2 is FQGNSA. V shed 4 bases and J shed 0 bases, with 7 bases lying between them. CDR3 length: 15 residues. The CDR3 DNA reads TGTGCCAGCAGCTACCGGAGCTCCTATAATTCACCCCTCCACTTT. This encodes CASSYRSSYNSPLHF.

The rearrangement joins TRBV28 to TRBJ1-4, with D possibly matching TRBD1 (5 bases). This CDR3 region has 13 residues. V was shortened by 6 bases and J by 7 bases, with 12 bases between the two germline ends. CDR1 and CDR2 (germline): MDHEN, SYDVKM. The chain's CDR3 is CASRTGKLEKLFF. CDR3 bases: TGTGCCAGCAGAACAGGAAAACTTGAAAAACTGTTTTTT.

The chain carries TRBV6-4 and TRBJ1-5, with 9 bases lining up with TRBD1. Looked up from germline, CDR1 is MRHNA and CDR2 is SNTAGT. V trimming: 5 bases; J trimming: 6 bases; junction bases outside the gene matches: 8. There are 15 residues in the CDR3. The CDR3 is CASSLRQGVCQPQHF. The CDR3 region has the DNA TGTGCCAGCAGTCTTCGACAGGGGGTTTGTCAGCCCCAGCATTTT.

The chain joins TRBV5-4 to TRBJ1-1; 9 bases are shared with TRBD1. The CDR3 is 15 amino acids. Per germline, CDR1 SGHNT and CDR2 YYREEE (reference sequence). V was clipped by 0 bases and J by 6 bases; unmatched bases: 6. Written as DNA, the CDR3 is TGTGCCAGCAGCTTGGTGACAGGGGGGTACGCTGAAGCTTTCTTT. Translation: CASSLVTGGYAEAFF.

This chain uses TRBV10-1 with TRBJ1-1; weak D call: TRBD1 (6 bases). In germline, CDR1 is WNHNN, CDR2 SYGVQD (reference sequence). V was pared by 6 bases and J by 1 base, with 9 bases between. The CDR3 consists of 13 residues. The CDR3 spells CASRADRNTEAFF. CDR3 DNA sequence: TGCGCCAGCAGAGCGGACAGGAACACTGAAGCTTTCTTT.

This clone was seen only once. The V gene is TRBV5-1, the J gene TRBJ2-7; D is undetermined. The germline V and J ends were trimmed by 4 bases and 2 bases, with 19 bases remaining between them. The CDR3 is 16 residues long. The V gene's germline CDR1 is SGHRS and CDR2 YFSETQ. CDR3 loop: CASSGSDPSTAYEQYF. The CDR3 DNA follows: TGCGCCAGCAGCGGGTCTGACCCCAGCACAGCCTACGAGCAGTACTTC.

This chain connects TRBV5-1 to TRBJ1-2; 8 bases fit TRBD1. Germline CDR1 reads SGHRS; CDR2 reads YFSETQ. J lost 4 bases, V lost 3 bases, and 5 bases had no gene match. The CDR3 runs 14 residues. CDR3 nucleotides: TGCGCCAGCAGCTCAGGGGGCGCCGGCTATGGCTACACCTTC. This codes for CASSSGGAGYGYTF. The full variable domain, its missing parts supplied by reference TRBV5-1 and TRBJ1-2, is KAGVTQTPRYLIKTRGQQVTLSCSPISGHRSVSWYQQTPGQGLQFLFEYFSETQRNKGNFPGRFSGRQFSNSRSEMNVSTLELGDSALYLCASSSGGAGYGYTFGSGTRLTVV.

The chain recombines TRBV7-2 with TRBJ1-2; 10 nucleotides match TRBD1. The germline CDR1 and CDR2 sequences are SGHTA and FQGNSA. V lost 6 bases and J lost 6; bases outside the gene matches: 13. The CDR3 consists of 16 residues. CDR3 in DNA: TGTGCCAGCAGTCACCCTGTGGGAGACAGGGGGCATGGCTACACCTTC. The encoded protein is CASSHPVGDRGHGYTF.

The chain recombines TRBV7-2 with TRBJ1-4, with D possibly being TRBD1 (6 bases). V was cut by 4 bases and J by 8 bases, with 20 bases left in between. The length of the CDR3 is 16 residues. Germline V gene lookup returns CDR1 SGHTA and CDR2 FQGNSA. CDR3 in DNA: TGTGCCAGCAGCTCAAAGCGAGCAGGGGAAGAAGAAAAACTGTTTTTT. It translates to CASSSKRAGEEEKLFF. The full variable domain, completed using reference TRBV7-2 and TRBJ1-4, is GAGVSQSPSNKVTEKGKDVELRCDPISGHTALYWYRQSLGQGLEFLIYFQGNSAPDKSGLPSDRFSAERTGGSVSTLTIQRTQQEDSAVYLCASSSKRAGEEEKLFFGSGTQLSVL.

The genes are TRBV7-2 and TRBJ2-2; 9 bases map to TRBD2. Trimming cost V 7 bases and J 6 bases; bases outside gene matches: 6. The CDR3 has 14 amino acids. Germline V lookup: CDR1 SGHTA, CDR2 FQGNSA. CDR3 bases: TGTGCCAGCACTGAGCTAGCGGGGTCCGGGGAGCTGTTTTTT. Translated, it gives CASTELAGSGELFF.

J is TRBJ1-1 and V is TRBV7-9; D not resolved. The germline V and J ends were trimmed by 2 bases and 4 bases, with 11 bases remaining between them. Germline lookup yields CDR1 SEHNR and CDR2 FQNEAQ (reference sequence). CDR3 length: 14 amino acids. The CDR3 region has the DNA TGTGCCAGCAGCTTAATCGGGTTCGGCACTGAAGCTTTCTTT. Amino acid sequence: CASSLIGFGTEAFF.

This rearrangement joins TRBV29-1 to TRBJ1-1; D is unresolved. CDR1 is SQVTM, CDR2 ANQGSEA, per germline. V was trimmed by 4 bases and J by 3 bases, leaving 9 bases between them. The CDR3 is 12 amino acids. CDR3 amino acids: CSVAQTDTEAFF. The CDR3 DNA follows: TGCAGCGTTGCTCAGACTGACACTGAAGCTTTCTTT.

CDR3 sequence (DNA): TGTGCCAGCAATCCGGGAATGAACACTGAAGCTTTCTTT. Its protein product is CASNPGMNTEAFF. V gene TRBV6-5 combines with J gene TRBJ1-1, with D unclear. The germline V gene has CDR1 MNHEY and CDR2 SVGAGI. Deletions cut 7 bases from V and 0 bases from J, with 9 bases between. The CDR3 is made up of 13 amino acids.

The chain combines TRBV6-6 with TRBJ2-7; D uncertain. Per the germline V gene, CDR1 is MNHNY and CDR2 is SVGAGI (reference sequence). The CDR3 extends over 14 amino acids. The V end was cut by 0 bases, the J end by 2 bases, with 8 bases between. The CDR3 bases are TGTGCCAGCAGTTACTCTCTGGCACCCTACGAGCAGTACTTC. Translating it yields CASSYSLAPYEQYF.

The gene calls are TRBV5-1 and TRBJ1-2; D may be TRBD1 (6 bases). Germline CDR1 and CDR2: SGHRS and YFSETQ. The CDR3 runs 17 residues. With 1 base removed from V and 2 bases from J, the gap between germline ends came to 18 bases. CDR3 in amino acids: CASSLTGSAGGNYGYTF. The CDR3 coding sequence is TGCGCCAGCAGCTTGACAGGGAGTGCCGGGGGGAACTATGGCTACACCTTC. Looking up the rest from reference TRBV5-1 and TRBJ1-2 gives the full variable domain: KAGVTQTPRYLIKTRGQQVTLSCSPISGHRSVSWYQQTPGQGLQFLFEYFSETQRNKGNFPGRFSGRQFSNSRSEMNVSTLELGDSALYLCASSLTGSAGGNYGYTFGSGTRLTVV.

This chain links TRBV5-1 with TRBJ2-1, with TRBD1 matching over 8 bases. The CDR3 is 16 residues long. Germline CDR1 and CDR2: SGHRS and YFSETQ. V shed 4 bases, J shed 4 bases, and the junction held 10 bases outside the gene matches. The CDR3 region has the DNA TGCGCCAGCAGCCCCGGGACAGGTGGAGGGTACAATGAGCAGTTCTTC. As protein: CASSPGTGGGYNEQFF.

This clone has just a few counts. This chain uses TRBV9 with TRBJ1-1, with a tentative D call TRBD1 (6 bases). CDR3 size: 15 residues. The V end was cut by 3 bases, the J end by 3 bases, with 15 bases between. CDR1 and CDR2 (germline): SGDLS, YYNGEE. Written as DNA, the CDR3 is TGTGCCAGCAGCGGCCCACAGGGAGTCGACACTGAAGCTTTCTTT. Protein product: CASSGPQGVDTEAFF.

The CDR3 DNA reads as TGTGCCACCAGCAGAGCACGCAGGGAGACCCAGTACTTC. Translated: CATSRARRETQYF. The rearrangement joins TRBV15 to TRBJ2-5; no clear D. The CDR3 spans 13 residues. V dropped 1 base and J dropped 5 bases, with 8 bases sitting between them. Germline V gene sequence: CDR1 LNHNV, CDR2 YYDKDF (reference sequence).

The chain has TRBV11-2 and TRBJ1-5; no reliable D call. This CDR3 region has 15 residues. Germline V gene sequence: CDR1 SGHAT, CDR2 FQNNGV. Trimming cost V 1 base and J 0 bases, with 7 bases left between them. CDR3 in amino acids: CASSLGGDSNQPQHF. The CDR3 DNA sequence: TGTGCCAGCAGCTTAGGCGGCGATAGCAATCAGCCCCAGCATTTT.